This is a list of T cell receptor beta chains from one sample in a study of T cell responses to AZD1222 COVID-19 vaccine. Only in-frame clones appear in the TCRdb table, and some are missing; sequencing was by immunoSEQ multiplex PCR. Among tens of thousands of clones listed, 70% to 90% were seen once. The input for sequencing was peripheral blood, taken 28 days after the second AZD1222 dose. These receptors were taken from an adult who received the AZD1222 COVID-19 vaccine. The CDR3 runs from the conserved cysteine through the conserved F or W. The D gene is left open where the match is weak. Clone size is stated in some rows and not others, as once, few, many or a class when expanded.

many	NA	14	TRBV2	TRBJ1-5	CASSEVVANQPQHF	TGTGCCAGCAGTGAAGTTGTAGCTAATCAGCCCCAGCATTTT
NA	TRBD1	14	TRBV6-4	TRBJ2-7	CASSVEQGAIEQYF	TGTGCCAGCAGTGTCGAACAGGGGGCGATCGAGCAGTACTTC
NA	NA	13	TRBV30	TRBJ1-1	CAWSRGLLTEAFF	TGTGCCTGGAGCCGGGGACTTTTGACTGAAGCTTTCTTT
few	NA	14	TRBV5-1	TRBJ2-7	CASSLDAGYYEQYF	TGCGCCAGCAGCTTGGACGCGGGTTACTACGAGCAGTACTTC
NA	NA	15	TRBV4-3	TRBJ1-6	CASSQSGRENSPLHF	TGCGCCAGCAGCCAATCCGGACGGGAAAATTCACCCCTCCACTTT
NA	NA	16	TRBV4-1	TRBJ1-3	CASSQGGQYQGNTIYF	TGCGCCAGCAGCCAAGGCGGACAGTATCAAGGAAACACCATATATTTT
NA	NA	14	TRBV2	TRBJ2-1	CASSSSDPYNEQFF	TGTGCCAGCAGTAGTAGCGACCCCTACAATGAGCAGTTCTTC
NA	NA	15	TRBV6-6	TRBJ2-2	CASSYSTDNTGELFF	TGTGCCAGCAGTTACTCGACGGATAACACCGGGGAGCTGTTTTTT
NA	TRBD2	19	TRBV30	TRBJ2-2	CAPREWMLAGGLATGELFF	TGTGCCCCCAGGGAGTGGATGCTAGCGGGAGGGCTCGCCACCGGGGAGCTGTTTTTT
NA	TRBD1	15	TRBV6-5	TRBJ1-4	CASRRDRGTNEKLFF	TGTGCCAGCAGACGAGACAGGGGAACTAATGAAAAACTGTTTTTT
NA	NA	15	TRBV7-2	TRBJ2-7	CASSVSGTGVGEQYF	TGTGCCAGCAGCGTTAGCGGAACTGGAGTTGGCGAGCAGTACTTC
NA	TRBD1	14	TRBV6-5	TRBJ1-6	CASKGTGGHSPLHF	TGTGCCAGCAAAGGGACAGGGGGCCATTCACCCCTCCACTTT
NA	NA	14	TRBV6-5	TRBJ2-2	CASSPWGDTGELFF	TGTGCCAGCAGCCCCTGGGGGGACACCGGGGAGCTGTTTTTT
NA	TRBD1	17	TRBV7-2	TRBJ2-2	CASSLGNRGVDTGELFF	TGTGCCAGCAGCTTAGGGAACAGGGGCGTCGACACCGGGGAGCTGTTTTTT
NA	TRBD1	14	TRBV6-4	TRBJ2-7	CASSHRGQFYEQYF	TGTGCCAGCAGTCACAGGGGGCAGTTCTACGAGCAGTACTTC
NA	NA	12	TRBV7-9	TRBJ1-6	CASTHDRSPLHF	TGTGCCAGCACCCATGACAGATCACCCCTCCACTTT
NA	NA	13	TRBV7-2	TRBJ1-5	CASSLDSNQPQHF	TGTGCCAGCAGCTTAGATAGCAATCAGCCCCAGCATTTT
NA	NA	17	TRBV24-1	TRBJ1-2	CATSDSGSNPRNYGYTF	TGTGCCACCAGTGACTCTGGGTCGAACCCTCGGAATTATGGCTACACCTTC
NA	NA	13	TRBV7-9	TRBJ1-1	CASSSSENTEAFF	TGTGCCAGCAGCTCCTCAGAGAACACTGAAGCTTTCTTT
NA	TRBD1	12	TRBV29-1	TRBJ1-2	CSVSTGGNDYTF	TGCAGCGTTTCGACAGGGGGAAATGACTACACCTTC
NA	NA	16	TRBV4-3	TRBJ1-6	CASSQVRSRNNSPLHF	TGCGCCAGCAGCCAAGTACGCTCACGAAATAATTCACCCCTCCACTTT
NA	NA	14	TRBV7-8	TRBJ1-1	CASSLVGGNTEAFF	TGTGCCAGCAGCTTAGTAGGGGGGAACACTGAAGCTTTCTTT
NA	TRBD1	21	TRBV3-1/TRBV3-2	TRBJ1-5	CASSQDPPQTGGSFSNQPQHF	TGTGCCAGCAGCCAAGATCCCCCCCAGACAGGGGGCAGCTTTAGCAATCAGCCCCAGCATTTT
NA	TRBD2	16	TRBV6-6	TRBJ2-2	CASSPPSGRAHGELFF	TGTGCCAGCAGCCCACCCAGCGGGAGGGCCCACGGGGAGCTGTTTTTT
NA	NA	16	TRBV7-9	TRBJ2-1	CASSPAEQISYNEQFF	TGTGCCAGCAGCCCCGCGGAACAAATCTCCTACAATGAGCAGTTCTTC
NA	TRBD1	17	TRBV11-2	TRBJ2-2	CASSTWTGGVLTGELFF	TGTGCCAGCAGCACGTGGACAGGGGGAGTGTTAACCGGGGAGCTGTTTTTT
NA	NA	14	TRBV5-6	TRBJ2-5	CASSLGLFKETQYF	TGTGCCAGCAGCTTGGGGCTGTTCAAAGAGACCCAGTACTTC
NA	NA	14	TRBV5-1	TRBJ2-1	CASSLGTSYNEQFF	TGCGCCAGCAGCTTGGGGACTTCCTACAATGAGCAGTTCTTC
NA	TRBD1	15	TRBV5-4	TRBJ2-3	CASGWGQGYPDTQYF	TGTGCCAGCGGTTGGGGACAGGGGTATCCAGATACGCAGTATTTT